This T cell receptor beta chain was retrieved from a study of shared clonotypes between healthy human individuals. Profiling relied on immunoSEQ multiplex PCR, and the TCRdb table lists in-frame clones only, not all of them. The sample yields roughly 2.6 million clones, around nine tenths seen once. This clone was observed a few times. The CDR3 contains 13 residues. Trimming removed 4 bases at V and 0 bases at J, with 6 bases between. Germline-derived CDR1 and CDR2 are SNHLY and FYNNEI. The specimen sequenced was naive CD4+ T cells sorted from blood. The subset is: CD45RA+ positively selected. V and J are TRBV2 and TRBJ1-1; TRBD1 might be the D (5 bases). The receptor comes from a young man in good health. The CDR3 coding sequence is TGTGCCAGCAGTGCGACAGTGAACACTGAAGCTTTCTTT. Encoded protein: CASSATVNTEAFF.